These 2 T cell receptor beta chains share one sample of origin, sequenced in a study of shared clonotypes between healthy human individuals. In the naive CD8 group, cells lacked CD45RO and were positively selected for CCR7, so terminally differentiated effector memory CD45RA+ cells were left out. TCRdb's table, derived via immunoSEQ multiplex PCR, lists solely in-frame clones and lacks some. Of about 1,800,000 clones listed, about 94% were seen once; the top ten hold more than 0.95%. Material for sequencing was naive CD8+ T cells sorted from blood. These receptors were obtained from a man aged 18 to 29 in good health.

As regards this clone: Other DNA sequences in this specimen translate into the identical CDR3. The V gene is TRBV5-6, the J gene TRBJ2-7; D perhaps matches TRBD1 (5 bases). Germline CDR1 SGHDT, CDR2 YYEEEE. Trimming shortened V by 0 bases and J by 0 bases, and 7 bases separated the two germline ends. The CDR3 sequence is 14 residues long. CDR3: CASSLGGISYEQYF. The CDR3, as DNA: TGTGCCAGCAGCTTGGGGGGCATCTCCTACGAGCAGTACTTC.

The rearrangement links TRBV2 to TRBJ2-3; 8 bases agree with TRBD2. V was clipped by 1 base and J by 2 bases; unmatched bases: 8. The CDR3 is 17 residues long. CDR1 and CDR2 (germline): SNHLY, FYNNEI. DNA of the CDR3: TGTGCCAGCAGTGAAGAATTGCGGGGGGACTACACAGATACGCAGTATTTT. Protein sequence: CASSEELRGDYTDTQYF.